Listed here are 19 T cell receptor beta chains from one sample, sequenced in a study of CD4 T cells in relation to SARS-CoV-2 and coronaviruses. Measured with immunoSEQ multiplex PCR; TCRdb has only the in-frame clones, and not every one. The repertoire holds some 45,000 clones, with about 80% as singletons. Their antigens are not known. Sequenced material: naive CD4+ T cells from PBMCs, cultured in vitro. Subset in this sample: naive CD4+ T cells isolated by negative enrichment. All receptors derive from an adult with COVID-19.

The CDR3 loop reads CASSSGTGSYEQYF. The CDR3 DNA sequence: TGTGCCAGCAGCTCCGGGACTGGGTCCTACGAGCAGTACTTC. The chain recombines TRBV2 with TRBJ2-7; possibly TRBD2 for D (6 bases). CDR3 length equals 14 residues. V dropped 6 bases and J dropped 1 base, with 13 bases sitting between them. The germline V gene encodes CDR1 SNHLY and CDR2 FYNNEI.

This chain uses TRBV28 with TRBJ2-1; D might be TRBD2 (6 bases). From germline, CDR1 is MDHEN and CDR2 SYDVKM. The CDR3 has 16 residues. V was clipped by 5 bases and J by 2 bases, with 16 bases between them. This CDR3 reads CASSRVGTPPYNEQFF. CDR3 sequence (DNA): TGTGCCAGCAGTCGTGTCGGGACTCCACCCTACAATGAGCAGTTCTTC.

V and J are TRBV2 and TRBJ2-1; 7 bases are shared with TRBD2. CDR1 and CDR2 from the germline V gene are SNHLY and FYNNEI. This CDR3 region has 14 residues. The ends lost 8 bases at V and 5 bases at J; junction bases unmatched: 9. The CDR3 region has the DNA TGTGCCAGCGGGGAGGGGCCGCCCCACAATGAGCAGTTCTTC. Amino acid sequence: CASGEGPPHNEQFF.

The chain employs TRBV5-1 and TRBJ2-6, with D perhaps TRBD1 (5 bases). Germline CDR1 reads SGHRS; CDR2 reads YFSETQ. V shed 0 bases and J shed 4 bases, with 11 bases lying between them. There are 16 residues in the CDR3. CDR3 nucleotides: TGCGCCAGCAGCTTGGCAGGGTTCGGAGGGGCCAACGTCCTGACTTTC. Translated, it gives CASSLAGFGGANVLTF.

The DNA of the CDR3 is TGTGCCAGCAGTTTAGTGGGACGTATGAACACTGAAGCTTTCTTT. It codes for CASSLVGRMNTEAFF. This rearrangement joins TRBV28 to TRBJ1-1; possibly TRBD1 for D (5 bases). The germline gives CDR1 MDHEN, CDR2 SYDVKM. Trimming pared 2 bases from V and 0 bases from J, leaving 10 bases between. The CDR3 length is 15 residues.

This clone was seen a handful of times. V usage is TRBV18 and J usage is TRBJ1-3; perhaps TRBD1 as D (5 bases). Trimming stripped 0 bases from V and 2 bases from J, with 8 bases between. The CDR3 contains 15 residues. CDR1 is KGHSH and CDR2 is LQKENI in the germline V gene. CDR3 sequence (DNA): TGTGCCAGCTCACCACCGACAGCTCCTGGAAACACCATATATTTT. Translation: CASSPPTAPGNTIYF.

This chain links TRBV7-8 with TRBJ2-2, with 9 bases identical to TRBD2. This CDR3 contains 16 residues. Germline values: CDR1 SGHVS, CDR2 FQNEAQ. After removal of 3 bases from V and 2 bases from J, the junction contained 4 bases not matched to a gene. The chain's CDR3 is CASSFLAGRNTGELFF. The CDR3 coding sequence is TGTGCCAGCAGCTTCCTAGCGGGAAGAAACACCGGGGAGCTGTTTTTT.

This clone was counted a few times. V is TRBV5-1 and J is TRBJ2-7, with 11 bases aligning to TRBD1. CDR1 and CDR2 (germline): SGHRS, YFSETQ. The CDR3 runs 17 residues. Germline trimming cut 5 bases from V and 0 bases from J; bases unmatched to any gene: 10. This CDR3 reads CASRQPGTGGASYEQYF. CDR3 sequence (DNA): TGCGCCAGCAGACAACCCGGGACAGGGGGAGCCTCCTACGAGCAGTACTTC.

The gene calls are TRBV3-1 (or the pseudogene TRBV3-2) and TRBJ2-2; D ambiguous. V lost 0 bases, J lost 5 bases, and 7 bases lay in between. Germline loops: CDR1 LGHDT, CDR2 YNNKEL (reference sequence). This CDR3 is 14 amino acids long. Here the CDR3 reads CASSQEAGTGELFF. The CDR3 nucleotides read TGTGCCAGCAGCCAAGAGGCTGGGACCGGGGAGCTGTTTTTT.

V and J are TRBV11-2 and TRBJ2-7; 11 bases align to TRBD2. The CDR3 is 15 residues long. Germline CDR1 SGHAT, CDR2 FQNNGV. The ends lost 5 bases at V and 6 bases at J; junction bases unmatched: 9. The CDR3 protein is CASSTIKGLAVEQYF. Written as DNA, the CDR3 is TGTGCCAGCAGCACAATAAAGGGACTAGCGGTCGAGCAGTACTTC. The whole variable domain, filled in from reference TRBV11-2 and TRBJ2-7, reads EAGVAQSPRYKIIEKRQSVAFWCNPISGHATLYWYQQILGQGPKLLIQFQNNGVVDDSQLPKDRFSAERLKGVDSTLKIQPAKLEDSAVYLCASSTIKGLAVEQYFGPGTRLTVT.

The chain has TRBV19 and TRBJ2-1; 13 bases agree with TRBD2. Germline V CDR1 and CDR2: LNHDA, SQIVND (reference sequence). Losses at the gene ends were 5 bases for V and 9 bases for J; bases not matched to a gene: 25. CDR3 size: 21 residues. CDR3 region: CASSGTGVIRRLAGGKGEQFF. The CDR3 region has the DNA TGTGCCAGTAGTGGGACAGGGGTTATTCGGAGACTAGCGGGAGGTAAGGGTGAGCAGTTCTTC. Supplemented by reference TRBV19 and TRBJ2-1, the full variable domain reads DGGITQSPKYLFRKEGQNVTLSCEQNLNHDAMYWYRQDPGQGLRLIYYSQIVNDFQKGDIAEGYSVSREKKESFPLTVTSAQKNPTAFYLCASSGTGVIRRLAGGKGEQFFGPGTRLTVL.

CDR3 nucleotide sequence: TGTGCCAGCAGTTTGCGGCCCCCACAGGATACGCAGTATTTT. Protein product: CASSLRPPQDTQYF. The V and J genes are TRBV28 and TRBJ2-3; D call uncertain. V lost 3 bases, J lost 6 bases, and 13 bases lay in between. This CDR3 comprises 14 residues. The germline V gene has CDR1 MDHEN and CDR2 SYDVKM.

The V and J genes are TRBV2 and TRBJ1-1, with D perhaps matching TRBD1 (5 bases). Trimming took off 2 bases at V and 5 bases at J, with 12 bases between the two ends. From germline, CDR1 is SNHLY and CDR2 FYNNEI. The CDR3 extends over 14 amino acids. In nucleotides, the CDR3 is TGTGCCAGCAGTGAACTTGTGGGGGGGACTGAAGCTTTCTTT. Translation gives CASSELVGGTEAFF.

J is TRBJ2-5 and V is TRBV27; possible D gene TRBD2, 5 bases. Trimming pared 5 bases from V and 8 bases from J, leaving 12 bases between. Germline lookup yields CDR1 MNHEY and CDR2 SMNVEV (reference sequence). There are 12 residues in the CDR3. In nucleotides, the CDR3 is TGTGCCAGCAGTCCCGGTAGCGATACCCAGTACTTC. Translation: CASSPGSDTQYF.

The V call is TRBV4-1, the J call TRBJ2-4; unclear D gene. Trimming pared 3 bases from V and 12 bases from J, leaving 12 bases between. Germline lookup yields CDR1 MGHRA and CDR2 YSYEKL. There are 12 residues in the CDR3. The CDR3 reads CASSHVLGNQYF. The CDR3, as DNA: TGCGCCAGCAGCCATGTCCTTGGGAATCAGTACTTC.

This chain links TRBV30 with TRBJ1-2; no clear D gene. Per germline, CDR1 GTSNPN and CDR2 SVGIG (reference sequence). CDR3 length: 15 residues. The V and J ends lost 0 bases and 4 bases respectively, with 15 bases between them. CDR3 DNA sequence: TGTGCCTGGAGTGTACAAACGGGGAACGGCTATGGCTACACCTTC. It codes for CAWSVQTGNGYGYTF.

The J gene is TRBJ2-7, the V gene TRBV19; the D gene is possibly TRBD2 (7 bases). The germline V gene has CDR1 LNHDA and CDR2 SQIVND (reference sequence). The CDR3 is 14 amino acids. The ends were cut back, 7 bases at V and 2 bases at J, with 15 bases in the middle. The CDR3 DNA follows: TGTGCCAGTACCCCTGGGGGGGGGCCCTACGAGCAGTACTTC. Protein product: CASTPGGGPYEQYF.

V is TRBV7-2 and J is TRBJ2-3, with D possibly matching TRBD2 (7 bases). The CDR3 sequence is 14 residues long. Looked up from germline, CDR1 is SGHTA and CDR2 is FQGNSA. Trimming removed 5 bases from V and 4 bases from J, with 13 bases in between. The CDR3 loop reads CASSRGGASDTQYF. The CDR3 region has the DNA TGTGCCAGCAGCCGCGGGGGCGCTTCAGATACGCAGTATTTT.

Of note for this clone: Other nucleotide sequences from this sample produce the same CDR3. The V call is TRBV6-5, the J call TRBJ1-5; 8 nucleotides align to TRBD1. The CDR3 spans 15 residues. Germline lookup yields CDR1 MNHEY and CDR2 SVGAGI. CDR3 in amino acids: CASGRTGNSNQPQHF. CDR3 in DNA: TGTGCTAGCGGCCGGACAGGGAATAGCAATCAGCCCCAGCATTTT.